This is a list of T cell receptor beta chains from one sample in a study of blood T cell repertoires in COVID-19. Assay used: immunoSEQ multiplex PCR; TCRdb lists only in-frame clones, some missing. Of 200,000 to 250,000 clones listed, 85% to 90% were seen once; the top ten hold approximately 4.8%. Sequences were obtained from peripheral blood. The source is a man aged 45 to 65 with acute or convalescent COVID-19. Both conserved end residues are part of each CDR3. The order of the fields is V gene, clone size, J gene, D gene, CDR3 DNA, CDR3 protein. The D gene is left open where the match is weak. Clone size is not always given. Where it is, it says once, few, many or a class for expanded clones.

>TRBV4-2|.|TRBJ2-1|TRBD2
TGTGCCAGCAGCCCCGGACTAGCGGAGTACAATGAGCAGTTCTTC
CASSPGLAEYNEQFF
>TRBV6-5|once|TRBJ2-2|.
TGTGCCAGCAGTTACTCGGGACTCGGGTCCGGGGAGCTGTTTTTT
CASSYSGLGSGELFF
>TRBV23-1|.|TRBJ1-5|TRBD1
TGCGCCAGCAGTCAACCCCGTACAGGGGACGACTTCAATCAGCCCCAGCATTTT
CASSQPRTGDDFNQPQHF
>TRBV18|.|TRBJ2-1|TRBD2
TGTGCCAGCTCACCACCTAGCGGGGGGGGATACAATGAGCAGTTCTTC
CASSPPSGGGYNEQFF
>TRBV6-5|.|TRBJ1-5|.
TGTGCCAGCAGCCATTCACAGGGTAATCAGCCCCAGCATTTT
CASSHSQGNQPQHF
>TRBV30|.|TRBJ1-1|.
TGTGCCGGGATAGGGGTCTTTCTCACTGAAGCTTTCTTT
CAGIGVFLTEAFF
>TRBV5-4|.|TRBJ2-7|TRBD1
TGTGCCAGCAGACCCGGGACAGGGGCTTACGAGCAGTACTTC
CASRPGTGAYEQYF
>TRBV11-2|.|TRBJ2-5|TRBD2
TGTGCCAGCAGCTTAGTCGGGGGGGGAGAGACCCAGTACTTC
CASSLVGGGETQYF
>TRBV7-9|.|TRBJ1-1|.
TGTGCCAGCAGCTTATCTATATCTGAAGCTTTCTTT
CASSLSISEAFF
>TRBV28|.|TRBJ1-4|.
TGTGCCGGCCAGGGGAAGGGGGATGAAAAACTGTTTTTT
CAGQGKGDEKLFF
>TRBV2|.|TRBJ1-3|.
TGTGCCAGCAGTGAACAGTCTTACTCTGGAAACACCATATATTTT
CASSEQSYSGNTIYF
>TRBV19|once|TRBJ2-2|TRBD1
TGTGCCAGTAGTGTCACCAGGGGGCTTGGCACCGGGGAGCTGTTTTTT
CASSVTRGLGTGELFF
>TRBV7-2|.|TRBJ1-4|.
TGTGCCAGCAGCTTACGCTCAGGGTGGGGGGGAGATGAAAAACTGTTTTTT
CASSLRSGWGGDEKLFF
>TRBV5-1|.|TRBJ2-3|.
TGCGCCAGCAGCTTGGGGTCAGGGACACCGAGGGGTCCCGATACGCAGTATTTT
CASSLGSGTPRGPDTQYF
>TRBV7-9|.|TRBJ2-1|TRBD2
TGTGCCAGCAGCGCAGGGACTAGGGGGGAAGAGCAGTTCTTC
CASSAGTRGEEQFF
>TRBV6-6|.|TRBJ2-3|TRBD2
TGTGCCAGCAGCGCATCGGGGGGGCGGAGCACAGATACGCAGTATTTT
CASSASGGRSTDTQYF
>TRBV3-1/TRBV3-2|once|TRBJ2-2|.
TGTGCCAGCAGCCAAGACAGGGGCACCGGGGAGCTGTTTTTT
CASSQDRGTGELFF
>TRBV7-2|.|TRBJ1-1|.
TGTGCCAGCAGCTCGCGACATCTCACTGAAGCTTTCTTT
CASSSRHLTEAFF
>TRBV5-1|.|TRBJ1-4|.
TGCGCCAGCAGCTTGCTAGGCTCTAATGAAAAACTGTTTTTT
CASSLLGSNEKLFF
>TRBV3-1/TRBV3-2|.|TRBJ1-1|.
TGTGCCAGCAGCCAAGATAGAGCGTCGGGCACTGAAGCTTTCTTT
CASSQDRASGTEAFF
>TRBV30|.|TRBJ2-1|TRBD2
TGTGCCTGGACAAGCCTAGCGGGGGGGAATGAGCAGTTCTTC
CAWTSLAGGNEQFF
>TRBV13|.|TRBJ1-1|TRBD1
TGTGCCAGCAGCTTTGGAGGACAGGGGAGGACTGAAGCTTTCTTT
CASSFGGQGRTEAFF
>TRBV11-2|.|TRBJ1-5|TRBD1
TGTGCCAGCAGCTGGACAGGGAATAGCAATCAGCCCCAGCATTTT
CASSWTGNSNQPQHF